The 17 T cell receptor beta chains given below trace back to one sample, sequenced in a study of shared T cell receptors in the human thymus. This table comes from immunoSEQ multiplex PCR, and its TCRdb copy is limited to in-frame clones, with some not included. Of some 660,000 clones in the sample, roughly 86% are singletons; the top ten hold under 0.01%. The data also belong to a second study, concerning human thymus T cells.

Specimen: thymocytes. Receptors were obtained from a boy under two years old with a congenital heart defect.

V usage is TRBV12-5 and J usage is TRBJ1-5; 8 bases match TRBD1. CDR1 is LGHNT and CDR2 is FRNRAP in the germline V gene. This CDR3 has 14 amino acids. Trimming at V came to 5 bases and at J to 5 bases, leaving 5 bases not matched to a gene. CDR3 bases: TGTGCTAGTGGTCAGACAGGGGAGCATCAGCCCCAGCATTTT. Its protein product is CASGQTGEHQPQHF.

The gene calls are TRBV13 and TRBJ2-7; 12 nucleotides align to TRBD2. Per the germline V gene, CDR1 is PRHDT and CDR2 is FYEKMQ (reference sequence). The junction had 11 bases not matched to a gene; V was cut back by 5 bases and J by 0 bases. The CDR3 length is 18 residues. This CDR3 is CASSPATSGGPSSYEQYF. As DNA, the CDR3 is TGTGCCAGCAGCCCTGCTACTAGCGGGGGGCCCAGCTCCTACGAGCAGTACTTC.

The rearrangement uses TRBV6-6 and TRBJ2-1, with D perhaps TRBD2 (6 bases). The CDR3 is made up of 14 amino acids. V dropped 0 bases and J dropped 4 bases, with 7 bases sitting between them. Germline lookup yields CDR1 MNHNY and CDR2 SVGAGI (reference sequence). CDR3 DNA: TGTGCCAGCAGTTACTCGGGACTTTACAATGAGCAGTTCTTC. It is translated as CASSYSGLYNEQFF.

The chain has TRBV15 and TRBJ1-5, with 9 bases that match TRBD1. The length of the CDR3 is 16 residues. V shed 2 bases, J shed 3 bases, and the junction held 5 bases outside the gene matches. The V gene's germline CDR1 is LNHNV and CDR2 YYDKDF (reference sequence). CDR3 amino acids: CATSRRDRVYNQPQHF. For the CDR3, the DNA is TGTGCCACCAGCAGACGGGACAGGGTGTACAATCAGCCCCAGCATTTT.

The CDR3 region is CASSPNRGGYTF. CDR3 DNA: TGCGCCAGCAGCCCCAACAGGGGCGGCTACACCTTC. The V call is TRBV4-3, the J call TRBJ1-2; 7 nucleotides align to TRBD1. V lost 4 bases, J lost 8 bases, and 4 bases stayed unmatched. The length of the CDR3 is 12 residues. Germline V lookup: CDR1 LGHNA, CDR2 YSLEER.

This clone was observed a single time. The chain joins TRBV30 to TRBJ2-1; 7 nucleotides agree with TRBD1. The CDR3 is 14 residues long. V shed 2 bases, J shed 4 bases, and the junction held 5 bases outside the gene matches. Germline assignment: CDR1 GTSNPN and CDR2 SVGIG (reference sequence). CDR3 loop: CAWSTGQRYNEQFF. In DNA form, the CDR3 reads TGTGCCTGGAGTACGGGACAGCGATACAATGAGCAGTTCTTC.

The V gene is TRBV4-1, the J gene TRBJ2-7; maybe TRBD2 (5 bases). V lost 0 bases to trimming and J lost 0 bases, with 9 bases between them. The CDR3 runs 15 residues. The V gene's germline CDR1 is MGHRA and CDR2 YSYEKL. DNA of the CDR3: TGCGCCAGCAGCCAAGACAGGACTTTCTCCTACGAGCAGTACTTC. The encoded protein is CASSQDRTFSYEQYF.

Only one count was recorded for this clone. The chain uses TRBV28 and TRBJ2-5; 8 bases are shared with TRBD1. The V and J ends lost 4 bases and 5 bases, in that order; junction bases with no gene match: 15. CDR1 MDHEN and CDR2 SYDVKM come from the germline V gene. This CDR3 spans 17 amino acids. CDR3 amino acids: CASSSRGTGGDGETQYF. The CDR3 coding sequence is TGTGCCAGCAGTTCCCGGGGGACAGGAGGGGATGGTGAGACCCAGTACTTC.

This chain joins TRBV28 and TRBJ1-2; D uncertain. V was pared by 2 bases and J by 6 bases, with 10 bases between. Germline loops: CDR1 MDHEN, CDR2 SYDVKM. The CDR3 extends over 13 amino acids. The chain's CDR3 is CASSLGQTDGYTF. CDR3 DNA: TGTGCCAGCAGTTTAGGCCAGACTGATGGCTACACCTTC.

J is TRBJ2-7 and V is TRBV27; the match to TRBD2 covers 16 bases. Germline trimming cut 5 bases from V and 4 bases from J; bases unmatched to any gene: 14. The CDR3 is 19 residues long. Germline lookup yields CDR1 MNHEY and CDR2 SMNVEV (reference sequence). The DNA of the CDR3 is TGTGCCAGCAGTAAAAACCCCGGGACTAGCGGGAGGGGCGCTTACGAGCAGTACTTC. Its protein product is CASSKNPGTSGRGAYEQYF.

The chain recombines TRBV28 with TRBJ2-1, with 8 nucleotides matching TRBD2. V lost 5 bases, J lost 7 bases, and 10 bases stayed unmatched. CDR1 and CDR2 (germline): MDHEN, SYDVKM. CDR3 size: 15 residues. In nucleotides, the CDR3 is TGTGCCAGCAGTCGTTCAGCGGGAGAGGAGAATGAGCAGTTCTTC. Protein sequence: CASSRSAGEENEQFF.

J is TRBJ2-7 and V is TRBV29-1; 9 bases align to TRBD2. The J segment lost 5 bases and the V segment lost 4 bases, leaving 6 bases of the junction unmatched. CDR3 size: 13 residues. CDR1 and CDR2 from the germline V gene are SQVTM and ANQGSEA. CDR3 bases: TGCAGCGTTGTTATAGCGGGGGATAACGAGCAGTACTTC. This sequence encodes CSVVIAGDNEQYF.

The V gene is TRBV15, the J gene TRBJ2-7; 9 bases agree with TRBD1. CDR3 length equals 15 residues. V lost 1 base and J lost 6; bases outside the gene matches: 7. Germline assignment: CDR1 LNHNV and CDR2 YYDKDF (reference sequence). CDR3 region: CATSRVRDRVSEQYF. The CDR3 region has the DNA TGTGCCACCAGCAGAGTCCGGGACAGGGTTTCCGAGCAGTACTTC.

The chain carries TRBV5-1 and TRBJ2-3; D ambiguous. Germline V gene sequence: CDR1 SGHRS, CDR2 YFSETQ. The ends were cut back, 4 bases at V and 4 bases at J, with 16 bases in the middle. The CDR3 length is 15 residues. DNA for the CDR3: TGCGCCAGCAGCCTTGGTAGTCCTAAGCCAGATACGCAGTATTTT. It encodes CASSLGSPKPDTQYF. Together with reference TRBV5-1 and TRBJ2-3, the CDR3 gives the full variable domain: KAGVTQTPRYLIKTRGQQVTLSCSPISGHRSVSWYQQTPGQGLQFLFEYFSETQRNKGNFPGRFSGRQFSNSRSEMNVSTLELGDSALYLCASSLGSPKPDTQYFGPGTRLTVL.

The V call is TRBV9, the J call TRBJ1-5; unclear D gene. The CDR3 is made up of 16 amino acids. V lost 0 bases and J 1 base, leaving 11 bases between the germline ends. CDR1 is SGDLS and CDR2 is YYNGEE in the germline V gene. The CDR3 region is CASSVAAGLSNQPQHF. CDR3 nucleotides: TGTGCCAGCAGCGTAGCTGCCGGTCTGAGCAATCAGCCCCAGCATTTT.

The rearrangement links TRBV4-3 to TRBJ2-3; TRBD2 matches 10 bases. Germline values: CDR1 LGHNA, CDR2 YSLEER. This CDR3 has 17 residues. J was trimmed by 4 bases and V by 5 bases; bases with no gene match: 12. The CDR3 bases are TGCGCCAGCAGCGCGCGGACAGCGGGAGGGCCTCCAGATACGCAGTATTTT. Protein product: CASSARTAGGPPDTQYF.

The chain employs TRBV19 and TRBJ2-7; TRBD1 might be the D (6 bases). This CDR3 has 12 amino acids. The V end lost 7 bases, the J end lost 5 bases, and 12 bases lay between the germline ends. Per germline, CDR1 LNHDA and CDR2 SQIVND (reference sequence). CDR3 in amino acids: CASMGRGHEQYF. CDR3 nucleotides: TGTGCCAGTATGGGCAGGGGTCACGAGCAGTACTTC.